This TCR beta chain derives from a study of relationships among human T cell subsets. Anti-CD45RO beads selected memory T cells out of the CD45RA-negative fraction. Germline V CDR1 and CDR2: SGHVS, FQNEAQ. V was pared by 1 base and J by 6 bases, with 4 bases between. This CDR3 has 13 amino acids. Semiquantitative ARM-PCR amplified T cell receptor alpha and beta CDR3 regions from mRNA. Tagged nested gene-specific primers were used first, then communal superprimers amplified exponentially. Via MiXCR, TCRdb re-called the multiplex PCR reads, giving one row per CDR3 protein. The data hold 8,500 to 10,000 distinct CDR3 sequences, with 54% observed a single time. This clonotype was picked up a small number of times.

This receptor was taken from a man in his forties or fifties in good health. The chain links TRBV7-8 to TRBJ1-6; D gene uncertain. The sample was memory T cells sorted from blood. The CDR3 here is CASSLVVNSPLHF. The DNA of the CDR3 is TGTGCCAGCAGCTTAGTAGTTAATTCACCCCTCCACTTT.